This T cell receptor (beta chain) was identified in a study of T cell responses to AZD1222 COVID-19 vaccine. Profiled with immunoSEQ multiplex PCR; TCRdb holds only in-frame clones, not every one. The profile covers tens of thousands of clones, with about 86% appearing a single time and 5% to 6.5% taken by the ten largest. Trimming removed 6 bases from V and 0 bases from J, with 5 bases in between. The CDR3 length is 12 residues. The germline gives CDR1 MNHEY, CDR2 SVGAGI. The chain joins TRBV6-5 to TRBJ1-1; no clear D. The receptor comes from an adult in good health. The specimen comprised peripheral blood, sampled on day 0 of AZD1222 vaccination. The CDR3 reads CASSMVNTEAFF. CDR3 sequence (DNA): TGTGCCAGCAGCATGGTGAACACTGAAGCTTTCTTT.